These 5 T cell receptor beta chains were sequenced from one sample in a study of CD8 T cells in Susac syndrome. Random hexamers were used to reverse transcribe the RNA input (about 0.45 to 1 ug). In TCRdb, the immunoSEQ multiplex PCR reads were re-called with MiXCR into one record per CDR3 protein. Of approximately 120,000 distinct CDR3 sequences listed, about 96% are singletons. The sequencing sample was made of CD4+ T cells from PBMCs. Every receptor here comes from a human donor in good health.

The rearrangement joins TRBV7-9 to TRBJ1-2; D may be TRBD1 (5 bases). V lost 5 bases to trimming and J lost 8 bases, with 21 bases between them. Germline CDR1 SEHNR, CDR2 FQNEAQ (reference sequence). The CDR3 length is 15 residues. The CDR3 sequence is CASSTGPLKLEGYTF. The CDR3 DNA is TGTGCCAGCAGCACAGGCCCCTTAAAGCTCGAGGGCTACACCTTC. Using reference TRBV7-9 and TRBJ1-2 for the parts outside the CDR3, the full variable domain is DTGVSQNPRHKITKRGQNVTFRCDPISEHNRLYWYRQTLGQGPEFLTYFQNEAQLEKSRLLSDRFSAERPKGSFSTLEIQRTEQGDSAMYLCASSTGPLKLEGYTFGSGTRLTVV.

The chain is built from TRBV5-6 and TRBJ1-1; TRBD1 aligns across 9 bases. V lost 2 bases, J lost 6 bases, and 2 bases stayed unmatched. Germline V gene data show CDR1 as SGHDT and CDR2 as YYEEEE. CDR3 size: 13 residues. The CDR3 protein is CASSLRQGAEAFF. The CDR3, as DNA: TGTGCCAGCAGCTTAAGACAGGGGGCTGAAGCTTTCTTT. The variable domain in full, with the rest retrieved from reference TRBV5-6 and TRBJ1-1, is DAGVTQSPTHLIKTRGQQVTLRCSPKSGHDTVSWYQQALGQGPQFIFQYYEEEERQRGNFPDRFSGHQFPNYSSELNVNALLLGDSALYLCASSLRQGAEAFFGQGTRLTVV.

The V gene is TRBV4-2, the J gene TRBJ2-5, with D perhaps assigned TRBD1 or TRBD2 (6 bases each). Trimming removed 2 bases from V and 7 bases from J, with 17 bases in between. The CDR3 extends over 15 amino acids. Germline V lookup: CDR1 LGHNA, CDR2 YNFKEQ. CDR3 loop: CASSQPQRGLATQYF. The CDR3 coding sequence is TGTGCCAGCAGCCAACCACAACGGGGGCTGGCGACCCAGTACTTC.

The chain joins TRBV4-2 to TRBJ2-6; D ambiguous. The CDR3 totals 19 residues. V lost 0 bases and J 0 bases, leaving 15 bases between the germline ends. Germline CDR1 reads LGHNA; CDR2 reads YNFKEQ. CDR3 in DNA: TGTGCCAGCAGCCAAGAACAGTCGTCCAGAGTCTCTGGGGCCAACGTCCTGACTTTC. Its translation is CASSQEQSSRVSGANVLTF.

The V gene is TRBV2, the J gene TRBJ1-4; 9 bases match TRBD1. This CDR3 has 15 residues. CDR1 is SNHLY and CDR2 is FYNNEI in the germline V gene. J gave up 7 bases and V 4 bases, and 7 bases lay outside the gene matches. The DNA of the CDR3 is TGTGCCAGCAGTGTCGGGGGACAGGGAGGTGAAAAACTGTTTTTT. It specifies CASSVGGQGGEKLFF.